This T cell receptor (beta chain) appears in the sequencing data of a study of cytomegalovirus exposure and HLA in healthy donors listed by TCRdb under 2017. General notes on the study: According to an earlier analysis of 450 to 650 of the donors, 150 million to 200 million T cells yielded roughly 100 million unique TCR beta sequences and 276 Gb of sequence data. An early release covering around 630 HLA-typed donors comprised about 300 gigabases of sequencing data and tens of millions of unique TCR sequences. Of the approximately 400 genotyped donors, over 70% fell in the genetic ancestry cluster associated with self-reported Caucasian donors. The study aimed to test whether cataloging public T cell receptors could reveal signatures of past pathogen exposure. The T cell repertoires of 666 subjects were profiled by immunosequencing and related to cytomegalovirus serostatus. Along with the roughly 700-subject first cohort, a separate validation cohort of over a hundred different subjects was used. To predict cytomegalovirus infection status, the study combined high-throughput TCR immunosequencing, statistical association of individual TCRs with disease status, and machine learning. A later analysis re-analyzed previously published TCR beta repertoires from 660 or so donors and added high-resolution HLA genotyping to study TCR occurrence patterns. The later analysis used no new phenotypic data to find candidate immune exposures, relying instead on TCR beta sequences and their occurrence across donors. In an earlier analysis of a few hundred of the donors, high-throughput TCR beta sequencing was used to judge whether each TCR beta V gene segment behaved as functional or pseudogenic. Donor age, sex, ethnicity and CMV serostatus were compiled alongside the repertoire data. In a later genetic analysis, genome-wide SNP genotypes for about three fifths of the 666 donors were used, and that subset was treated as a discovery cohort. All discovery cohort repertoires had been generated using a single sequencing platform. HLA typing included class I and class II loci at four-digit resolution. The number of typed donors differed by locus: about 620-630 for A, B, C, DRB1 and DQB1; 500 to 550 for DQA1; about 600 for DPA1; and roughly 490 for DPB1. Because of strong linkage in the cohort, roughly five DR-DQ haplotypes were treated as single units for association and clustering. Across 300 to 500 genotyped donors of the cohort, an average of approximately 240,000 unique TCR beta nucleotide sequences per donor were sequenced, and roughly 17% of those sequences were non-productive. The study at large found these results: In an earlier analysis of approximately 590 of the donors, most TCR beta V segments appeared in productive rearrangements about 90% or about 30% of the time, broadly matching IMGT annotations. A further reported finding was that TCR beta sequences accurately predicted the HLA-A and HLA-B alleles for most subjects in the first cohort. Most CMV-associated TCR beta chains appeared to be HLA-restricted in a later analysis, and the HLA associations seemed to be driven largely by CMV exposure. A later analysis found that HLA-associated TCR beta chains were more clonally expanded and had lower generation probabilities than equally common non-associated chains. According to a later analysis, parvovirus B19, influenza, CMV and Epstein-Barr virus appeared linked to several top co-occurrence clusters. CMV serostatus was the only immune exposure information available for the cohort. A later analysis associated some 17,000 TCR beta sequences with specific HLA alleles at a false discovery rate of 0.05. Some IMGT-functional V segments, including TRBV6-2 and TRBV6-3, could not be distinguished by the 87-base-pair reads and were therefore excluded. V-gene and J-gene trimming of TCR beta chains was associated with a missense DCLRE1C variant in a later genetic analysis, and the association was replicated in an independent cohort. A total of 150 or so TCR beta chains were listed by the study as associated with cytomegalovirus. Approximately 18 rarely observed V segments, including chromosome 9 orphons, were excluded from the earlier analysis of several hundred of the donors because counts were too low. The authors suggested that the approach could potentially be generalized to other disease states and immunological phenotypes. A later analysis found that TCR association rates varied across HLA loci, with DRB1 alleles showing the most associated TCRs and HLA-C alleles the fewest. According to a later genetic analysis, donors in an Asian-associated ancestry cluster had fewer N-insertions in productive TCRs than the approximately 690-donor mean. The sequencing pipeline was judged likely to have produced a cluster of highly shared sequence variants as a technical artifact. Roughly uniform sequencing depth across donors was assumed in presence/absence analyses, although this assumption may not hold. When HLA alleles, especially DR and DQ, strongly co-occurred, TCR associations were difficult to assign to individual alleles. The cohort was sequenced for TCR beta chains only, and without alpha or paired-chain data the features that could be detected were limited. Across donors, most TCR sequences were observed very rarely, whereas some public TCRs were present in many individuals. In both the original and validation cohorts, the classifier was reported to diagnose cytomegalovirus status with high specificity and sensitivity. Because HLA typing was missing for some donors at each locus, association tests included only the typed subset. In vitro tests confirmed that a few of the cytomegalovirus-associated TCR beta chains recognize cytomegalovirus antigens. Linkage disequilibrium might explain the correlated functional status among segregating V segments, but an unknown experimental factor could not be excluded.

With respect to this clone: Its recognized antigen is unknown. No base quality information exists; no much larger clone differs at one position.

V loses 0 bases of germline sequence and J loses 9 bases, and the interval between the two ends is 15 bases. From a lookup of the germline V gene (reference sequence), CDR1 and CDR2 are WNHNN and SYGVQD. There are 15 amino acids in the CDR3, from cysteine to phenylalanine inclusive. The kept DNA is CDR3 alone, 45 bases in frame from the first base. Libraries were constructed by the immunoSEQ multiplex PCR assay. For the multiplex PCR, a mixture combining 60 forward primers for TCR Vbeta segments and 13 reverse primers for TCR Jbeta segments was used. The CDR3 region of rearranged TCR beta genes was amplified from genomic DNA with a multiplex PCR assay. The Illumina HiSeq System was used to sequence the amplified TCR beta libraries as 87-base-pair reads. As for the authors' bioinformatics: Across the 500 to 750 repertoires, a later analysis counted 60 million to 90 million unique TCR beta chains, 9.5 million to 12 million of which were shared by at least two donors. A nearest-neighbor algorithm error-corrected the raw reads and collapsed the reads into unique sequences, merging closely related sequences to remove PCR and sequencing errors. CDR3 sequences were aligned to IMGT reference sequences to assign V, D and J gene segments. For a sequence to be retained, at least a six-nucleotide match to both a V gene segment and a J gene segment was required. A rearrangement counted as productive if the CDR3 had no stop codons and remained in frame with V and J, and every other rearrangement counted as non-productive. Following IMGT convention, CDR3 was defined as the stretch from the second conserved V-encoded cysteine up to the conserved J-encoded phenylalanine. In an earlier analysis of 587 of the donors, sequences lacking an unambiguous match to a single V gene segment were excluded. An earlier analysis of 450 to 650 of the donors called V segments functional above 56.7% productive rearrangements and segregating when the between-donor standard deviation exceeded 5%. A statistical classification framework was developed to diagnose cytomegalovirus status using the catalog of TCR beta chain sequences. V and J gene assignment, in a later analysis, came from comparing TCR nucleotide sequences with IMGT/GENE-DB human TR gene sequences. In a later analysis, CDR3 sequences and most-parsimonious VDJ recombination scenarios were assigned using the TCRdist pipeline. In a later analysis, each TCR beta chain was defined by its CDR3 amino acid sequence together with its V-gene family, and reads without a unique V-gene family were excluded. A later analysis removed 550 to 650 highly shared, low-generation-probability nucleotide sequences to deal with suspected cross-contamination and a sequencing artifact. In a later analysis, a clonal expansion index was calculated for each public chain from normalized within-repertoire ranks of inferred template counts. In a later analysis, generation probabilities were computed using a VDJ recombination model fitted to out-of-frame rearrangements, and the results were checked against IGoR. Hypergeometric tests were used in a later analysis to score TCR-TCR, TCR-HLA and TCR-CMV co-occurrence, with a repertoire-size bias correction applied to the TCR pairs. In a later analysis, false discovery rates were estimated by permuting HLA or CMV assignments 20 times. A later analysis grouped co-occurring TCRs with DBSCAN, adding TCRdist sequence similarity when clustering within HLA-allele-positive subsets. Co-occurrence clustering excluded repertoires with fewer than 30,000 or more than 120,000 public chains, plus five with anomalous nucleotide sharing. TCRdb holds this immuneACCESS table with in-frame rearrangements only. Some clones are missing; in checked studies, unresolved V genes explain under half, and the rest has no known cause. Clone size and V and J calls were adopted from that table, with D and trimming inferred from the DNA. For this sample the table gives under 200,000 clones, of which about 83% were detected only once. The ten largest clones take up 0.85% of the sample.

In total, 630 or so healthy bone marrow donors made up the cohort. At the time of sampling, all cohort members were nominally healthy, though unrecorded immune exposures were likely present. The donor tested CMV seronegative, placing the donor among the 350 or so seronegative members of the cohort. Each donor provided a peripheral blood sample, and peripheral blood mononuclear cells were used for TCR beta sequencing. Genomic DNA was extracted from the blood cell samples with the Qiagen DNeasy Blood Extraction Kit. Sequencing was done on a sample of PBMCs. The sequence was collected from a woman aged 25 to 39 in good health and CMV-seronegative. The chain is encoded by TRBV10-1 joined to TRBJ2-1; TRBD2 might be the D gene, on 5 matching bases. DNA sequence: TGCGCCAGCAGTGAGTCGAGGGCTAGCATGAGTGAGCAGTTCTTC. Its protein product is CASSESRASMSEQFF.